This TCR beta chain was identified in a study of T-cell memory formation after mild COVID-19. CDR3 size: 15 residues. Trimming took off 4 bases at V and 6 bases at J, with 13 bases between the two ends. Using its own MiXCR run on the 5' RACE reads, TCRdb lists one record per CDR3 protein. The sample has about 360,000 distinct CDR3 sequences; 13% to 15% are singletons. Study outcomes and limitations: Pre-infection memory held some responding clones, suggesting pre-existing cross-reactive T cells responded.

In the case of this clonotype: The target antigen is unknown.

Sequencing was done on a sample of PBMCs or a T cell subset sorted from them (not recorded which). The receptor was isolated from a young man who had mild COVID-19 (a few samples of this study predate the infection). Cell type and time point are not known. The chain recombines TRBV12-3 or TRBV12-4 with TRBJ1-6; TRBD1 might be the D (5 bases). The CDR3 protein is CASSSFLGANSPLHF. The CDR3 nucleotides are TGTGCCAGCAGTTCTTTTTTAGGGGCTAATTCACCCCTCCACTTT.